Below are 30 T cell receptor beta chains sequenced from a single sample in a study of human T cells and chemical hapten exposure. Using its own MiXCR run on the 5' RACE reads, TCRdb lists one record per CDR3 protein. Among about 140,000 distinct CDR3 sequences, around 4.1% were seen once, and the ten largest hold 1.3% to 1.5%. Total RNA was isolated from unfractionated whole blood. The receptor source for this set is a female donor in good health.

This chain joins TRBV6-6 and TRBJ1-6; possibly TRBD1 for D (5 bases). V lost 1 base and J lost 8, with 9 bases in between. This CDR3 comprises 14 residues. Germline V gene data show CDR1 as MNHNY and CDR2 as SVGAGI (reference sequence). The DNA for the CDR3 is TGTGCCAGCAGTTACTGGCAGGGTGATTCACCCCTCCACTTT. This translates into CASSYWQGDSPLHF.

This clonotype was seen repeatedly, ten times or more. The rearrangement uses TRBV5-1 and TRBJ1-2; D perhaps matches TRBD1 (6 bases). Germline V gene data show CDR1 as SGHRS and CDR2 as YFSETQ. V was pared by 0 bases and J by 7 bases, with 13 bases between. This CDR3 contains 14 residues. CDR3 in DNA: TGCGCCAGCAGCTTGGGAACAGGGAGTAGTGGCTACACCTTC. This encodes CASSLGTGSSGYTF.

The sample holds many counts of this clonotype. This sequence joins TRBV7-9 and TRBJ2-1; the match to TRBD2 covers 10 bases. The germline gives CDR1 SEHNR, CDR2 FQNEAQ (reference sequence). The CDR3 extends over 20 amino acids. V dropped 1 base and J dropped 2; count of bases not matched to a gene: 14. DNA for the CDR3: TGTGCCAGCAGCTTAGGAAGCGGGGGGGCCTCCCTCGGCACCTACAATGAGCAGTTCTTC. Encoded protein: CASSLGSGGASLGTYNEQFF.

Ten or more counts support this clonotype. The chain joins TRBV28 to TRBJ2-6; 9 bases match TRBD1. Germline lookup yields CDR1 MDHEN and CDR2 SYDVKM. V dropped 6 bases and J dropped 3; count of bases not matched to a gene: 3. CDR3 length: 15 residues. The CDR3 DNA reads as TGTGCCAGCAGGGGGACAGGGTTTGGGGCCAACGTCCTGACTTTC. Translated: CASRGTGFGANVLTF. The whole variable domain, remainder taken from reference TRBV28 and TRBJ2-6, is DVKVTQSSRYLVKRTGEKVFLECVQDMDHENMFWYRQDPGLGLRLIYFSYDVKMKEKGDIPEGYSVSREKKERFSLILESASTNQTSMYLCASRGTGFGANVLTFGAGSRLTVL.

Regarding this clonotype: A much larger clone lies a single base off, so this may be a read error. J is TRBJ1-6 and V is TRBV20-1, with D unclear. Germline CDR1 is DFQATT and CDR2 is SNEGSKA (reference sequence). This CDR3 contains 15 residues. V was shortened by 0 bases and J by 2 bases, with 8 bases between the two germline ends. CDR3 nucleotide sequence: TGCAGTGCTAGAGAAGGACGGGCCTATAATTCACCCCTCCACTTT. Amino acids: CSAREGRAYNSPLHF.

The chain joins TRBV5-5 to TRBJ1-6; D gene ambiguous. The germline V and J ends were trimmed by 4 bases and 0 bases, with 8 bases remaining between them. The CDR3 contains 15 residues. The germline gives CDR1 SGHKS, CDR2 YYEKEE (reference sequence). This CDR3 reads CASSQSSSYNSPLHF. CDR3 DNA: TGTGCCAGCAGCCAGTCGTCCTCCTATAATTCACCCCTCCACTTT.

This clonotype was picked up a small number of times. In nucleotides, the CDR3 is TGTGCCAGCAGCGAAGGACAGAACTACGAGCAGTACTTC. Protein: CASSEGQNYEQYF. The V gene is TRBV7-9, the J gene TRBJ2-7, with D possibly matching TRBD1 (6 bases). This CDR3 has 13 amino acids. Per the germline V gene, CDR1 is SEHNR and CDR2 is FQNEAQ (reference sequence). V gave up 5 bases and J gave up 3 bases, with 11 bases separating them.

This clonotype was recorded at least ten times. The chain uses TRBV15 and TRBJ2-3; 8 bases align to TRBD1. The CDR3 has 16 amino acids. V lost 0 bases and J lost 0; bases outside the gene matches: 2. Germline V lookup: CDR1 LNHNV, CDR2 YYDKDF (reference sequence). CDR3 bases: TGTGCCACCAGCAGAGATCAGGGGGCCAGCACAGATACGCAGTATTTT. Its protein is CATSRDQGASTDTQYF.

Ten or more counts support this clonotype. This chain uses TRBV7-9 with TRBJ2-1; D may be TRBD1 (5 bases). Germline CDR1 reads SEHNR; CDR2 reads FQNEAQ (reference sequence). The V gene lost 3 bases and the J gene lost 4 bases, with 16 bases spanning the gap. The CDR3 length is 16 residues. The CDR3, as DNA: TGTGCCAGCAGCTTCGGCTCCCTAGGGGCTTACAATGAGCAGTTCTTC. Its translation: CASSFGSLGAYNEQFF. The full variable domain, completed using reference TRBV7-9 and TRBJ2-1, is DTGVSQNPRHKITKRGQNVTFRCDPISEHNRLYWYRQTLGQGPEFLTYFQNEAQLEKSRLLSDRFSAERPKGSFSTLEIQRTEQGDSAMYLCASSFGSLGAYNEQFFGPGTRLTVL.

This clonotype has ten or more counts. The chain employs TRBV2 and TRBJ2-3, with D possibly TRBD2 on 5 matching bases. This CDR3 is built from 12 residues. CDR1 SNHLY and CDR2 FYNNEI come from the germline V gene. The V and J ends lost 3 bases and 7 bases respectively, with 8 bases between them. The CDR3 here is CASSDRDHTQYF. The CDR3 DNA sequence: TGTGCCAGCAGTGACCGGGATCATACGCAGTATTTT.

This clonotype showed up just a few times. The chain combines TRBV6-2 or TRBV6-3 with TRBJ1-1, with D perhaps matching TRBD1 (6 bases). CDR1 and CDR2 (germline): MNHEY, SVGEGT. Trimming shortened V by 0 bases and J by 0 bases, and 23 bases separated the two germline ends. The CDR3 loop spans 20 amino acids. CDR3 protein: CASSYSISQGIDRMNTEAFF. The CDR3 bases are TGTGCCAGCAGTTACTCGATATCGCAGGGGATAGATCGAATGAACACTGAAGCTTTCTTT.

In its sample, this clonotype was seen many times. The chain has TRBV4-2 and TRBJ2-2; D is perhaps TRBD2 (7 bases). This CDR3 has 16 amino acids. In germline, CDR1 is LGHNA, CDR2 YNFKEQ. Trimming left V 1 base short and J 4 bases short, with 13 bases between. The chain's CDR3 is CASSQASGGRTGELFF. In DNA, the CDR3 is TGTGCCAGCAGCCAAGCCTCGGGGGGCCGCACCGGGGAGCTGTTTTTT.

Note on this clonotype: Without the conserved terminal phenylalanine or tryptophan, this CDR3 likely stems from a read error. Because the CDR3's place on the DNA is in doubt, the DNA is left out and the CDR3 is given as listed by TCRdb. The chain joins TRBV6-4 to TRBJ1-5. Germline V gene data show CDR1 as MRHNA and CDR2 as SNTAGT. With termini counted, the CDR3 has 9 amino acids. The CDR3 is CASSDSSDP.

This clonotype was observed a single time. This may come from a read error, since a much larger clone is one base off. This CDR3 is CASSLSDTLGKGYNF. The CDR3, as DNA: TGTGCCAGTAGTTTATCGGACACACTCGGGAAGGGCTACAACTTC. The V and J genes are TRBV19 and TRBJ1-2, with D possibly TRBD1 on 5 matching bases. The germline CDR1 and CDR2 sequences are LNHDA and SQIVND (reference sequence). This CDR3 comprises 15 residues.

At least ten counts were recorded for this clonotype. The chain is built from TRBV20-1 and TRBJ2-4; either TRBD1 or TRBD2 may fit D (5 bases each). Trimming pared 5 bases from V and 7 bases from J, leaving 15 bases between. Germline V CDR1 and CDR2: DFQATT, SNEGSKA (reference sequence). The CDR3 runs to 13 residues. Here the CDR3 DNA reads TGCAGTGCTGGGGAGCCGGCAGGGAACATTCAGTACTTC. Translating gives CSAGEPAGNIQYF.

This clonotype was seen many times. This chain joins TRBV29-1 and TRBJ1-4; D is possibly TRBD1 (5 bases). The V end was cut by 8 bases, the J end by 3 bases, with 16 bases between. The germline gives CDR1 SQVTM, CDR2 ANQGSEA. This CDR3 has 14 residues. CDR3 region: CSIRQPPANEKLFF. The CDR3 region has the DNA TGCAGCATCCGACAGCCCCCGGCTAATGAAAAACTGTTTTTT.

This clonotype occurred many times. The DNA of the CDR3 is TGCAGTGCTTTCGCCTCCGACAGCTTTGCTTATGGCTACACCTTC. Its protein product is CSAFASDSFAYGYTF. The J gene is TRBJ1-2, the V gene TRBV20-1, with D tentatively TRBD1 (5 bases). With 5 bases removed from V and 5 bases from J, the gap between germline ends came to 21 bases. The CDR3 has 15 amino acids. The V gene's germline CDR1 is DFQATT and CDR2 SNEGSKA (reference sequence).

A word on this clonotype: This may stem from a read error, because a much larger clone lies one nucleotide away. V gene TRBV12-3 or TRBV12-4 combines with J gene TRBJ1-2, with 7 bases identical to TRBD1. Trimming took 4 bases from V and 7 from J; bases not matched to a gene: 12. The CDR3 totals 15 residues. The CDR3 region has the DNA TGTGCCAGCAGTTCAACGGGACAGAGAGCTGCTGGCTACACCTTC. It specifies CASSSTGQRAAGYTF.

The sample holds a few counts of this clonotype. The genes are TRBV13 and TRBJ2-1, with 13 bases aligning to TRBD2. Trimming took 4 bases from V and 0 from J; bases not matched to a gene: 6. The CDR3 sequence is 18 residues long. Germline values: CDR1 PRHDT, CDR2 FYEKMQ (reference sequence). The CDR3 region is CASSSWTSGGNSYNEQFF. Written as DNA, the CDR3 is TGTGCCAGCAGCTCTTGGACTAGCGGGGGAAACTCCTACAATGAGCAGTTCTTC.

The chain uses TRBV12-3 or TRBV12-4 and TRBJ1-1, with 9 bases lining up with TRBD1. V dropped 0 bases and J dropped 1; count of bases not matched to a gene: 3. This CDR3 contains 16 residues. The CDR3 DNA follows: TGTGCCAGCAGTTTAGCCGTGACAGGGGGGAACACTGAAGCTTTCTTT. Protein sequence: CASSLAVTGGNTEAFF.

The sample holds many counts of this clonotype. The gene calls are TRBV7-2 and TRBJ2-6, with a tentative D call TRBD2 (6 bases). The CDR3 is 15 residues long. The V end lost 10 bases, the J end lost 2 bases, and 15 bases lay between the germline ends. Per germline, CDR1 SGHTA and CDR2 FQGNSA. CDR3 bases: TGTGCCAACCCAATGCGGGGACCTGGGGCCAACGTCCTGACTTTC. Its translation: CANPMRGPGANVLTF.

The table lists this clonotype with many counts. The chain links TRBV20-1 to TRBJ1-4, with TRBD1 matching over 8 bases. This CDR3 has 14 residues. After removal of 6 bases from V and 5 bases from J, the junction contained 8 bases not matched to a gene. From germline, CDR1 is DFQATT and CDR2 SNEGSKA (reference sequence). The CDR3 protein is CSAENRGGNEKLFF. CDR3 bases: TGCAGTGCAGAGAACAGGGGGGGGAATGAAAAACTGTTTTTT.

This clonotype was observed at least ten times. The gene calls are TRBV7-2 and TRBJ1-1; D is uncertain. CDR1 SGHTA and CDR2 FQGNSA come from the germline V gene. The CDR3 has 11 residues. Deletions cut 4 bases from V and 7 bases from J, with 7 bases between. CDR3: CASSSPVEAFF. CDR3 nucleotides: TGTGCCAGCAGCTCACCGGTTGAAGCTTTCTTT.

This clonotype occurred a few times. V gene TRBV10-2 combines with J gene TRBJ1-1; TRBD1 agrees at 10 bases. Per the germline V gene, CDR1 is WSHSY and CDR2 is SAAADI. The CDR3 runs 15 residues. The V and J ends lost 2 bases and 5 bases, in that order; junction bases with no gene match: 5. DNA for the CDR3: TGCGCCAGCAGTGAGGGGACAGGGGTATTGACTGAAGCTTTCTTT. Encoded protein: CASSEGTGVLTEAFF.

This clonotype was observed at least ten times. The CDR3 region has the DNA TGTGCCAGCAGCTCTGGATTCCCGGGTCAGAGCTCTGGAAACACCATATATTTT. The encoded protein is CASSSGFPGQSSGNTIYF. The chain uses TRBV5-4 and TRBJ1-3; D remains unclear. CDR1 is SGHNT, CDR2 YYREEE, per germline (reference sequence). Trimming removed 3 bases from V and 0 bases from J, with 19 bases in between. The CDR3 consists of 18 residues.

In its sample, this clonotype was seen a few times. The genes are TRBV2 and TRBJ2-7; a weak D match, TRBD1 (6 bases). Trimming stripped 5 bases from V and 5 bases from J, with 13 bases between. This CDR3 has 13 residues. Germline loops: CDR1 SNHLY, CDR2 FYNNEI. CDR3 nucleotides: TGTGCCAGCAGTCGAAGCACAGGGAACGAGCAGTACTTC. The encoded protein is CASSRSTGNEQYF.

In regard to this clonotype: A much larger clone lies a single base off, so this may be a read error. V and J are TRBV2 and TRBJ2-6; no firm D call. Germline assignment: CDR1 SNHLY and CDR2 FYNNEI. Trimming shortened V by 5 bases and J by 1 base, and 9 bases separated the two germline ends. CDR3 length: 15 residues. CDR3 coding DNA: TGTGCCAGCAGTCGCCTTCGGTCTGGGGCCAACGTCCTGACTTTC. Its protein product is CASSRLRSGANVLTF.

This clonotype was detected ten times or more. CDR3 sequence reads: CAISGGRPYEQYF. CDR3 bases: TGTGCCATCAGTGGGGGCAGGCCTTACGAGCAGTACTTC. The chain recombines TRBV10-3 with TRBJ2-7; D may be TRBD1 (5 bases). This CDR3 comprises 13 residues. V was shortened by 4 bases and J by 4 bases, with 11 bases between the two germline ends. The V gene's germline CDR1 is ENHRY and CDR2 SYGVKD.

At least ten counts were recorded for this clonotype. The V call is TRBV14, the J call TRBJ1-6; unclear D gene. The V gene lost 1 base and the J gene lost 1 base, with 5 bases spanning the gap. The germline gives CDR1 SGHDN, CDR2 FVKESK. The CDR3 runs to 15 residues. The chain's CDR3 is CASSQVGSYNSPLHF. The CDR3 DNA sequence: TGTGCCAGCAGCCAAGTGGGATCCTATAATTCACCCCTCCACTTT.

This clonotype has ten or more counts. The chain recombines TRBV9 with TRBJ2-5, with D hard to call. Germline V gene lookup returns CDR1 SGDLS and CDR2 YYNGEE. The CDR3 has 14 amino acids. V was trimmed by 3 bases and J by 1 base, leaving 10 bases between them. The CDR3 bases are TGTGCCAGCAGCGAGGCCGGACGCCAAGAGACCCAGTACTTC. Translating gives CASSEAGRQETQYF.